The 31 T cell receptor beta chains reported below all come from one sample, sequenced in a study of CD8+ T cells in alopecia areata. Treatment given: oral pan-JAK inhibitor, 5-10 mg twice daily. The authors extracted RNA and reverse transcribed it into cDNA as the sequencing template. The assay was immunoSEQ multiplex PCR, and TCRdb's table has in-frame clones only and misses some. Of 110,000 to 150,000 clones listed, around half are singletons. The sequencing used CD8+ T cells sorted from blood, collected at week 4, from a patient treated with tofacitinib. Receptors originate from a human donor with alopecia areata.

The V call is TRBV6-5, the J call TRBJ1-6; possibly TRBD1 for D (6 bases). This CDR3 is built from 14 residues. Looked up from germline, CDR1 is MNHEY and CDR2 is SVGAGI. V lost 5 bases to trimming and J lost 6 bases, with 11 bases between them. Here the CDR3 DNA reads TGTGCCAGCAGTAACCGACAGGTTAATTCACCCCTCCACTTT. Its protein is CASSNRQVNSPLHF.

This clone occurred a few times. The chain joins TRBV7-3 to TRBJ2-5, with D uncertain. The germline V gene encodes CDR1 SGHTA and CDR2 FQGTGA. Trimming pared 5 bases from V and 5 bases from J, leaving 18 bases between. CDR3 length: 15 residues. The CDR3 is CASSRRPRGIETQYF. DNA of the CDR3: TGTGCCAGCAGCCGTAGACCGCGCGGTATTGAGACCCAGTACTTC.

The chain employs TRBV11-1 and TRBJ1-5; D may be TRBD1 (5 bases). V gave up 4 bases and J gave up 5 bases, with 15 bases separating them. CDR3 length: 15 residues. Germline-derived CDR1 and CDR2 are SGHAT and FQDESV (reference sequence). This chain's CDR3 is CASSSSGAGDQPQHF. The CDR3 DNA is TGTGCCAGCAGCTCATCCGGGGCCGGCGATCAGCCCCAGCATTTT.

The genes are TRBV4-2 and TRBJ2-4; 9 positions agree with TRBD2. Germline V gene data show CDR1 as LGHNA and CDR2 as YNFKEQ. The CDR3 length is 18 residues. The trim removed 6 bases at V and 2 bases at J, leaving 14 bases unmatched. The CDR3 nucleotides are TGTGCCAGCAGAGGGACTAGCCCGTTTTTGTCGACCAAAAACATTCAGTACTTC. Translated, it gives CASRGTSPFLSTKNIQYF.

Only a few counts were recorded for this clone. This chain connects TRBV5-1 to TRBJ2-1, with D possibly being TRBD2 (6 bases). Germline V CDR1 and CDR2: SGHRS, YFSETQ. The CDR3 runs 17 residues. V lost 0 bases to trimming and J lost 4 bases, with 17 bases between them. CDR3 nucleotides: TGCGCCAGCAGCTTGGCCGTCGGGGCGGGGAGGTACAATGAGCAGTTCTTC. The encoded protein is CASSLAVGAGRYNEQFF.

This clone appeared a few times. The gene calls are TRBV11-2 and TRBJ2-3; D is unresolved. Trimming took 4 bases from V and 0 from J, leaving 11 bases between them. Germline CDR1 is SGHAT and CDR2 is FQNNGV. The CDR3 totals 15 residues. In DNA form, the CDR3 reads TGTGCCAGCAGCTCTTGGGGTCCTAGCACAGATACGCAGTATTTT. It is translated as CASSSWGPSTDTQYF.

This clone was recorded a few times. V gene TRBV29-1 combines with J gene TRBJ2-1; TRBD2 aligns across 14 bases. The germline V gene has CDR1 SQVTM and CDR2 ANQGSEA. The CDR3 spans 17 residues. The V and J ends lost 4 bases and 7 bases, in that order; junction bases with no gene match: 12. DNA of the CDR3: TGCAGCGTTGTGGGACTAGCGGGGGCCACACCGTTGAATGAGCAGTTCTTC. As protein: CSVVGLAGATPLNEQFF.

This sequence joins TRBV30 and TRBJ1-5, with 8 bases identical to TRBD1. Looked up from germline, CDR1 is GTSNPN and CDR2 is SVGIG (reference sequence). The CDR3 is 15 amino acids. Trimming at V came to 3 bases and at J to 4 bases, leaving 8 bases not matched to a gene. This chain's CDR3 is CAWSPQGAGNQPQHF. The CDR3 DNA is TGTGCCTGGAGCCCCCAGGGGGCAGGGAATCAGCCCCAGCATTTT.

This clone was seen a handful of times. V gene TRBV5-6 combines with J gene TRBJ2-7; D not certain. V lost 3 bases and J lost 4, with 8 bases in between. Germline values: CDR1 SGHDT, CDR2 YYEEEE. The CDR3 length is 12 residues. DNA for the CDR3: TGTGCCAGCAGCTCGGCCGTTTACGAGCAGTACTTC. Protein: CASSSAVYEQYF.

This rearrangement joins TRBV29-1 to TRBJ1-1; D unresolved. The CDR3 is 15 amino acids. V was pared by 8 bases and J by 0 bases, with 19 bases between. Germline V gives CDR1 SQVTM, CDR2 ANQGSEA. CDR3 DNA: TGCAGCATTCGACCGGGGATGGGGATGAACACTGAAGCTTTCTTT. This translates into CSIRPGMGMNTEAFF. Looking up the rest from reference TRBV29-1 and TRBJ1-1 gives the full variable domain: SAVISQKPSRDICQRGTSLTIQCQVDSQVTMMFWYRQQPGQSLTLIATANQGSEATYESGFVIDKFPISRPNLTFSTLTVSNMSPEDSSIYLCSIRPGMGMNTEAFFGQGTRLTVV.

This CDR3 reads CASSPRQGEGSYNEQFF. Written as DNA, the CDR3 is TGTGCCAGCTCACCCAGACAGGGAGAGGGGTCCTACAATGAGCAGTTCTTC. The rearrangement joins TRBV18 to TRBJ2-1, with 7 bases aligning to TRBD1. The CDR3 loop spans 17 amino acids. After removal of 3 bases from V and 1 base from J, the junction contained 9 bases not matched to a gene. Germline-derived CDR1 and CDR2 are KGHSH and LQKENI. Full variable domain (rest looked up from reference TRBV18 and TRBJ2-1): NAGVMQNPRHLVRRRGQEARLRCSPMKGHSHVYWYRQLPEEGLKFMVYLQKENIIDESGMPKERFSAEFPKEGPSILRIQQVVRGDSAAYFCASSPRQGEGSYNEQFFGPGTRLTVL.

The chain recombines TRBV4-1 with TRBJ2-2, with 7 nucleotides matching TRBD2. Germline trimming cut 2 bases from V and 7 bases from J; bases unmatched to any gene: 4. This CDR3 region has 14 residues. Germline V gene sequence: CDR1 MGHRA, CDR2 YSYEKL. Here the CDR3 reads CASSQTTSFGELFF. CDR3 DNA sequence: TGCGCCAGCAGCCAAACGACTAGCTTCGGGGAGCTGTTTTTT.

With regard to this clone: Other DNA sequences in the same sample also yield this CDR3. The rearrangement uses TRBV29-1 and TRBJ2-5, with 7 bases fitting TRBD2. Germline CDR1 SQVTM, CDR2 ANQGSEA. Germline trimming cut 6 bases from V and 5 bases from J; bases unmatched to any gene: 6. CDR3 size: 12 residues. The CDR3 sequence is CSVVRGEETQYF. Here the CDR3 DNA reads TGCAGCGTCGTCCGGGGGGAGGAGACCCAGTACTTC.

The chain carries TRBV9 and TRBJ2-2, with 8 bases that match TRBD1. This CDR3 spans 15 amino acids. V was clipped by 3 bases and J by 5 bases; unmatched bases: 6. Germline lookup yields CDR1 SGDLS and CDR2 YYNGEE. CDR3 region: CASSAGTGGTGELFF. The CDR3 DNA reads TGTGCCAGCAGCGCCGGGACAGGTGGGACCGGGGAGCTGTTTTTT.

J is TRBJ1-2 and V is TRBV7-9; TRBD1 matches 8 bases. The CDR3 is made up of 15 amino acids. The germline CDR1 and CDR2 sequences are SEHNR and FQNEAQ (reference sequence). V was pared by 3 bases and J by 2 bases, with 5 bases of the junction left unmatched. CDR3 in DNA: TGTGCCAGCAGCTTGGGGACAGGCGAAAACTATGGCTACACCTTC. Translation gives CASSLGTGENYGYTF.

The chain is built from TRBV7-9 and TRBJ1-5; no reliable D call. Trimming pared 5 bases from V and 0 bases from J, leaving 11 bases between. Looked up from germline, CDR1 is SEHNR and CDR2 is FQNEAQ (reference sequence). The CDR3 consists of 15 residues. CDR3 in amino acids: CASSEEGSSNQPQHF. The DNA for the CDR3 is TGTGCCAGCAGCGAAGAGGGAAGTAGCAATCAGCCCCAGCATTTT.

The genes are TRBV30 and TRBJ1-2; D is uncertain. CDR1 and CDR2 (germline): GTSNPN, SVGIG (reference sequence). The CDR3 runs 14 residues. The germline V and J ends were trimmed by 3 bases and 0 bases, with 11 bases remaining between them. In nucleotides, the CDR3 is TGTGCCTGGAGCCCCAGCCCAGCTAACTATGGCTACACCTTC. Its translation is CAWSPSPANYGYTF.

The gene calls are TRBV29-1 and TRBJ2-5; TRBD2 agrees at 14 bases. The V segment lost 6 bases and the J segment 2 bases; nucleotides outside the gene matches: 5. CDR1 SQVTM and CDR2 ANQGSEA come from the germline V gene. The CDR3 runs 15 residues. CDR3 in amino acids: CSVLGLAGGQETQYF. For the CDR3, the DNA is TGCAGCGTCCTCGGACTAGCGGGGGGACAAGAGACCCAGTACTTC.

This clone has only a few counts. V is TRBV7-8 and J is TRBJ2-1, with a tentative D call TRBD2 (6 bases). This CDR3 is 16 amino acids long. Germline loops: CDR1 SGHVS, CDR2 FQNEAQ. V was clipped by 5 bases and J by 2 bases, with 16 bases between them. CDR3 loop: CASSLLNSGTYNEQFF. CDR3 bases: TGTGCCAGCAGCCTCCTTAATAGCGGCACCTACAATGAGCAGTTCTTC. The full variable domain, completed using reference TRBV7-8 and TRBJ2-1, is GAGVSQSPRYKVAKRGQDVALRCDPISGHVSLFWYQQALGQGPEFLTYFQNEAQLDKSGLPSDRFFAERPEGSVSTLKIQRTQQEDSAVYLCASSLLNSGTYNEQFFGPGTRLTVL.

The chain employs TRBV19 and TRBJ2-7; 8 bases fit TRBD1. The germline V gene has CDR1 LNHDA and CDR2 SQIVND (reference sequence). Unmatched junction bases numbered 4, after V lost 4 bases and J lost 2 bases. The CDR3 runs 14 residues. CDR3: CASSTETGAYEQYF. CDR3 sequence (DNA): TGTGCCAGTAGTACCGAGACAGGGGCCTACGAGCAGTACTTC.

This clone was picked up a small number of times. The rearrangement joins TRBV6-5 to TRBJ1-5; D ambiguous. Trimming took 6 bases from V and 5 from J, leaving 11 bases between them. This CDR3 contains 13 residues. From germline, CDR1 is MNHEY and CDR2 SVGAGI. CDR3 loop: CASSEHSYQPQHF. The CDR3, as DNA: TGTGCCAGCAGCGAACACAGCTATCAGCCCCAGCATTTT.

The chain recombines TRBV9 with TRBJ2-1, with 10 bases fitting TRBD2. The trim removed 4 bases at V and 7 bases at J, leaving 8 bases unmatched. CDR3 length: 15 residues. Germline V lookup: CDR1 SGDLS, CDR2 YYNGEE. This CDR3 is CASSLSSGGWNEQFF. Written as DNA, the CDR3 is TGTGCCAGCAGCTTATCTAGCGGGGGTTGGAATGAGCAGTTCTTC.

The chain carries TRBV2 and TRBJ2-5; 10 positions agree with TRBD2. CDR1 SNHLY and CDR2 FYNNEI come from the germline V gene. The trim removed 1 base at V and 5 bases at J, leaving 4 bases unmatched. This CDR3 region has 15 residues. The CDR3 sequence: CASSEGAGGLETQYF. CDR3 in DNA: TGTGCCAGCAGTGAAGGAGCGGGGGGGCTGGAGACCCAGTACTTC.

This clone was detected a few times. The chain couples TRBV6-5 to TRBJ2-3; tentative D call: TRBD2 (6 bases). The CDR3 covers 16 residues. CDR1 is MNHEY and CDR2 is SVGAGI in the germline V gene. V lost 0 bases and J 0 bases, leaving 10 bases between the germline ends. CDR3 DNA sequence: TGTGCCAGCAGTTACTCGAAACTAGCAAGCACAGATACGCAGTATTTT. Encoded protein: CASSYSKLASTDTQYF.

In its sample, this clone was seen once. The gene calls are TRBV7-9 and TRBJ1-2; D call uncertain. Germline values: CDR1 SEHNR, CDR2 FQNEAQ (reference sequence). The V and J ends lost 1 base and 0 bases respectively, with 9 bases between them. CDR3 length: 15 residues. The CDR3 coding sequence is TGTGCCAGCAGCTTAGGGGGATCGGCTAACTATGGCTACACCTTC. Protein: CASSLGGSANYGYTF.

Points on this clone: This specimen includes other DNA sequences encoding the same CDR3. V and J are TRBV9 and TRBJ2-7, with a tentative D call TRBD1 (6 bases). This CDR3 spans 14 amino acids. V lost 0 bases and J 2 bases, leaving 9 bases between the germline ends. Germline V gives CDR1 SGDLS, CDR2 YYNGEE. CDR3 sequence: CASSVGRGTYEQYF. CDR3 sequence (DNA): TGTGCCAGCAGCGTAGGTAGGGGGACCTACGAGCAGTACTTC.

The chain recombines TRBV25-1 with TRBJ2-5; D might be TRBD1 or TRBD2, each matching 5 bases. Germline CDR1 MGHDK, CDR2 SYGVNS. Deletions cut 2 bases from V and 5 bases from J, with 18 bases between. CDR3 length: 16 residues. The CDR3 DNA is TGTGCCAGCAGTGAACTTGGGGACCAGGGTTGGGAGACCCAGTACTTC. Translated: CASSELGDQGWETQYF.

The gene calls are TRBV30 and TRBJ2-3, with D unclear. The V gene lost 0 bases and the J gene lost 2 bases, with 9 bases spanning the gap. The germline gives CDR1 GTSNPN, CDR2 SVGIG (reference sequence). The CDR3 totals 14 residues. CDR3 in amino acids: CAWSVISPTDTQYF. The CDR3 region has the DNA TGTGCCTGGAGTGTGATCAGCCCCACAGATACGCAGTATTTT.

Here the CDR3 reads CASSYMVAQETQYF. CDR3 sequence (DNA): TGTGCCAGCAGTTACATGGTAGCACAAGAGACCCAGTACTTC. This chain links TRBV6-6 with TRBJ2-5; D uncertain. Germline-derived CDR1 and CDR2 are MNHNY and SVGAGI (reference sequence). The CDR3 covers 14 residues. With 2 bases removed from V and 2 bases from J, the gap between germline ends came to 9 bases.

The chain links TRBV7-9 to TRBJ2-7, with D possibly TRBD1 on 6 matching bases. Trimming shortened V by 5 bases and J by 2 bases, and 13 bases separated the two germline ends. CDR3 size: 14 residues. Germline lookup yields CDR1 SEHNR and CDR2 FQNEAQ (reference sequence). CDR3 in DNA: TGTGCCAGCAGCGGCCGGACAGACCCCTACGAGCAGTACTTC. Amino acids: CASSGRTDPYEQYF.

The chain carries TRBV5-6 and TRBJ2-3; D might be TRBD2 (6 bases). V dropped 6 bases and J dropped 4 bases, with 12 bases sitting between them. The CDR3 runs to 13 residues. From germline, CDR1 is SGHDT and CDR2 YYEEEE. CDR3 protein: CASMGGNSDTQYF. CDR3 nucleotide sequence: TGTGCCAGCATGGGGGGAAACTCAGATACGCAGTATTTT.